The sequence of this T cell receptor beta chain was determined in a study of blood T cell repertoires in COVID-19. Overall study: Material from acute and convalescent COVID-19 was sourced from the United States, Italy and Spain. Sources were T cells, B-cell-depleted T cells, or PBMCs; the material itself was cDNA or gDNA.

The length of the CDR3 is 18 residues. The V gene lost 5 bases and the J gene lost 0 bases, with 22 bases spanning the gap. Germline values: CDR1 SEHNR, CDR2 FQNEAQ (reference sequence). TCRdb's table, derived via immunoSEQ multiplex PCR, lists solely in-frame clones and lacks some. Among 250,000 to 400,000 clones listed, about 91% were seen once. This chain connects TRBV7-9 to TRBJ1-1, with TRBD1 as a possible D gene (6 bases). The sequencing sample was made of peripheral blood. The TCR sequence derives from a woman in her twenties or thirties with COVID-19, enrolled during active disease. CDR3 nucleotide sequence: TGTGCCAGCAGCGGAAGAGAGACAGGAGCCATCATGAACACTGAAGCTTTCTTT. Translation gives CASSGRETGAIMNTEAFF.